This T cell receptor beta chain was sequenced during a study of OX40 agonist ivuxolimab in advanced cancers. A remark on this clone: Its antigen is not known.

This CDR3 has 14 amino acids. V shed 5 bases and J shed 2 bases, with 10 bases lying between them. Germline values: CDR1 SEHNR, CDR2 FQNEAQ (reference sequence). Findings and caveats of the study: Certain nonresponding patients likewise had low normalized T-cell clonal expansion.

Some clones are missing from TCRdb's copy, which holds only in-frame ones; the method was immunoSEQ multiplex PCR. The sample consists of roughly 14,000 clones, about 60% of them appearing once. Material: CD4+ or CD8+ T cells sorted from blood, obtained in a trial of the OX40 agonist ivuxolimab. This TCR was sampled from an adult with an advanced solid tumor such as melanoma, head and neck, liver or kidney cancer. The chain is built from TRBV7-9 and TRBJ1-5, with D unclear. The CDR3 protein is CASSPVPGNQPQHF. The CDR3 DNA sequence: TGTGCCAGCAGCCCCGTACCGGGCAATCAGCCCCAGCATTTT.